The 25 T cell receptor beta chains below come from one sample, sequenced in a study of T-cell memory formation after mild COVID-19. Using its own MiXCR run on the 5' RACE reads, TCRdb lists one record per CDR3 protein. Among around 180,000 distinct CDR3 sequences listed, under 20% were seen once. What was sequenced was PBMCs or a T cell subset sorted from them (not recorded which). These receptors all stem from a man aged 18 to 29 who had mild COVID-19 (a few samples of this study predate the infection). Cell type and time point are not known.

The chain has TRBV10-1 and TRBJ2-4; perhaps D is TRBD1 or TRBD2 (5 bases each). V dropped 3 bases and J dropped 2 bases, with 14 bases sitting between them. CDR1 is WNHNN and CDR2 is SYGVQD in the germline V gene (reference sequence). This CDR3 region has 16 residues. CDR3 in DNA: TGCGCCAGCAGTGATAATCTTTGGGGGACCAAAAACATTCAGTACTTC. Translating gives CASSDNLWGTKNIQYF.

In its sample, this clonotype was seen a few times. The chain recombines TRBV7-2 with TRBJ1-5; D call uncertain. The CDR3 covers 13 residues. Per germline, CDR1 SGHTA and CDR2 FQGNSA. V was trimmed by 4 bases and J by 4 bases, leaving 8 bases between them. CDR3 residues: CASSSNNNQPQHF. In DNA form, the CDR3 reads TGTGCCAGCAGCTCCAACAATAATCAGCCCCAGCATTTT.

The chain has TRBV29-1 and TRBJ1-1; tentatively, D is TRBD1 (5 bases). Trimming pared 0 bases from V and 5 bases from J, leaving 10 bases between. Germline CDR1 and CDR2: SQVTM and ANQGSEA. The CDR3 is 13 amino acids. The CDR3 sequence is CSVEEQGGTEAFF. CDR3 nucleotide sequence: TGCAGCGTTGAAGAGCAGGGCGGGACTGAAGCTTTCTTT.

This clonotype was recorded a few times. The chain links TRBV30 to TRBJ1-2, with D perhaps matching TRBD1 (6 bases). CDR1 is GTSNPN, CDR2 SVGIG, per germline (reference sequence). Trimming cost V 2 bases and J 6 bases, with 10 bases left between them. The CDR3 spans 12 residues. The CDR3 loop is CAWSRQVDGYTF. The DNA of the CDR3 is TGTGCCTGGAGTAGACAGGTGGATGGCTACACCTTC.

This clonotype turned up a few times. This rearrangement joins TRBV7-9 to TRBJ1-4; D remains ambiguous. CDR1 is SEHNR and CDR2 is FQNEAQ in the germline V gene (reference sequence). V was trimmed by 8 bases and J by 8 bases, leaving 18 bases between them. The CDR3 sequence is 14 residues long. The CDR3 nucleotides are TGTGCCAGCCGACCCAGACGGGCGGGAGAAAAACTGTTTTTT. This codes for CASRPRRAGEKLFF.

This clonotype has a handful of counts. The chain is built from TRBV20-1 and TRBJ2-3; 8 bases are a match to TRBD2. The CDR3 is 15 amino acids. Per germline, CDR1 DFQATT and CDR2 SNEGSKA (reference sequence). Unmatched junction bases numbered 8, after V lost 6 bases and J lost 0 bases. The DNA for the CDR3 is TGCAGTGCAAGAAGCGGGGGCTATAGCACAGATACGCAGTATTTT. Its translation is CSARSGGYSTDTQYF.

This clonotype showed up just a few times. The chain joins TRBV20-1 to TRBJ1-2; TRBD1 might be the D (5 bases). The V end lost 0 bases, the J end lost 3 bases, and 11 bases lay between the germline ends. The CDR3 is made up of 14 amino acids. Germline CDR1 DFQATT, CDR2 SNEGSKA (reference sequence). As DNA, the CDR3 is TGCAGTGCTAGAGAGCCGGGGGGAGACTATGGCTACACCTTC. Its protein is CSAREPGGDYGYTF.

This clonotype has just a few counts. This rearrangement joins TRBV7-2 to TRBJ1-2; D may be TRBD1 (5 bases). Trimming took off 5 bases at V and 8 bases at J, with 21 bases between the two ends. This CDR3 spans 15 amino acids. Per germline, CDR1 SGHTA and CDR2 FQGNSA. The CDR3 DNA follows: TGTGCCAGCAGCCCTTCCCTCAGGGTCTCCAGCGGCTACACCTTC. Its translation: CASSPSLRVSSGYTF. Full variable domain (rest looked up from reference TRBV7-2 and TRBJ1-2): GAGVSQSPSNKVTEKGKDVELRCDPISGHTALYWYRQSLGQGLEFLIYFQGNSAPDKSGLPSDRFSAERTGGSVSTLTIQRTQQEDSAVYLCASSPSLRVSSGYTFGSGTRLTVV.

V usage is TRBV5-8 and J usage is TRBJ1-5, with TRBD1 as a possible D gene (5 bases). Germline lookup yields CDR1 SGHTS and CDR2 YDEGEE. This CDR3 region has 16 residues. The ends were cut back, 4 bases at V and 4 bases at J, with 18 bases in the middle. The CDR3 coding sequence is TGTGCCAGCAGCCGGACCGGGACGGAGGGGAATCAGCCCCAGCATTTT. Protein product: CASSRTGTEGNQPQHF.

This clonotype occurred a few times. The rearrangement uses TRBV7-2 and TRBJ2-3; D remains unclear. The length of the CDR3 is 14 residues. Germline V lookup: CDR1 SGHTA, CDR2 FQGNSA. The V end was cut by 4 bases, the J end by 0 bases, with 8 bases between. CDR3 nucleotide sequence: TGTGCCAGCAGCTGGGCAGGTAGCACAGATACGCAGTATTTT. It translates to CASSWAGSTDTQYF.

The chain has TRBV7-2 and TRBJ1-6, with D unresolved. Trimming removed 2 bases at V and 9 bases at J, with 14 bases between. This CDR3 contains 15 residues. CDR1 is SGHTA, CDR2 FQGNSA, per germline. CDR3 sequence reads: CASSLNTAMPSPLHF. The CDR3 bases are TGTGCCAGCAGCTTAAACACCGCCATGCCTTCACCCCTCCACTTT. The full variable domain, rest sourced from reference TRBV7-2 and TRBJ1-6, is GAGVSQSPSNKVTEKGKDVELRCDPISGHTALYWYRQSLGQGLEFLIYFQGNSAPDKSGLPSDRFSAERTGGSVSTLTIQRTQQEDSAVYLCASSLNTAMPSPLHFGNGTRLTVT.

This clonotype was seen only a few times. The chain combines TRBV4-3 with TRBJ2-1, with 12 bases identical to TRBD2. The V segment lost 1 base and the J segment 9 bases; nucleotides outside the gene matches: 7. CDR1 LGHNA and CDR2 YSLEER come from the germline V gene. The CDR3 spans 16 residues. The CDR3 reads CASSQGLAGGSTEQFF. As DNA, the CDR3 is TGCGCCAGCAGCCAAGGGCTAGCGGGGGGGTCCACTGAGCAGTTCTTC.

This clonotype was seen a handful of times. The chain employs TRBV4-1 and TRBJ1-2; no firm D call. The CDR3 has 15 amino acids. Trimming removed 2 bases at V and 3 bases at J, with 13 bases between. CDR1 is MGHRA, CDR2 YSYEKL, per germline. The CDR3 loop reads CASSQLEGQDYGYTF. In DNA, the CDR3 is TGCGCCAGCAGCCAACTGGAAGGGCAAGACTATGGCTACACCTTC.

This clonotype has only a few counts. The chain uses TRBV7-2 and TRBJ1-3; the D is unclear. CDR3 size: 15 residues. V lost 5 bases, J lost 0 bases, and 11 bases lay in between. Germline values: CDR1 SGHTA, CDR2 FQGNSA. Here the CDR3 DNA reads TGTGCCAGCAGCCCCGGGGTTCACTCTGGAAACACCATATATTTT. As protein: CASSPGVHSGNTIYF.

There are a few counts of this clonotype. This rearrangement joins TRBV6-2 or TRBV6-3 to TRBJ2-3; 7 bases line up with TRBD2. Germline CDR1 reads MNHEY; CDR2 reads SVGEGT. This CDR3 is built from 18 residues. The junction had 13 bases not matched to a gene; V was cut back by 0 bases and J by 4 bases. The CDR3 coding sequence is TGTGCCAGCAGTTACTCCCACCCCTTTGCGGGGGTGGCAGATACGCAGTATTTT. This codes for CASSYSHPFAGVADTQYF.

This chain uses TRBV18 with TRBJ2-7; either TRBD1 or TRBD2 may fit D (5 bases each). Deletions cut 3 bases from V and 3 bases from J, with 9 bases between. The CDR3 sequence is 13 residues long. Germline V gene data show CDR1 as KGHSH and CDR2 as LQKENI. DNA of the CDR3: TGTGCCAGCTCACCGGGACCGAGCTACGAGCAGTACGTC. This encodes CASSPGPSYEQYV.

This clonotype was found a few times. CDR3 region: CASSLQLERTEAFF. The CDR3 coding sequence is TGTGCCAGCAGCTTACAATTGGAGAGGACTGAAGCTTTCTTT. The chain couples TRBV7-9 to TRBJ1-1; D uncertain. The germline V gene encodes CDR1 SEHNR and CDR2 FQNEAQ (reference sequence). V lost 2 bases and J lost 5, with 12 bases in between. This CDR3 comprises 14 residues.

This clonotype has only a few counts. The chain combines TRBV2 with TRBJ2-7, with D perhaps being TRBD1 or TRBD2 (5 bases each). Germline V CDR1 and CDR2: SNHLY, FYNNEI. The V end lost 6 bases, the J end lost 2 bases, and 17 bases lay between the germline ends. The CDR3 has 15 amino acids. This CDR3 is CASRPLGGKAYEQYF. Written as DNA, the CDR3 is TGTGCCAGCAGGCCCCTTGGGGGAAAGGCCTACGAGCAGTACTTC.

The chain is built from TRBV4-1 and TRBJ1-2, with 7 bases aligning to TRBD1. Per the germline V gene, CDR1 is MGHRA and CDR2 is YSYEKL. V dropped 9 bases and J dropped 8; count of bases not matched to a gene: 6. The CDR3 sequence is 11 residues long. The CDR3 reads CASGDSLGYTF. The CDR3 region has the DNA TGCGCCAGTGGGGACAGTTTGGGCTACACCTTC.

This clonotype was recorded at least ten times. The V call is TRBV7-3, the J call TRBJ2-5, with D uncertain. The germline CDR1 and CDR2 sequences are SGHTA and FQGTGA. V gave up 5 bases and J gave up 5 bases, with 6 bases separating them. The CDR3 totals 11 residues. The CDR3 loop is CASSTGETQYF. CDR3 nucleotides: TGTGCCAGCAGCACCGGGGAGACCCAGTACTTC.

This clonotype was picked up a small number of times. The chain recombines TRBV6-5 with TRBJ2-7; the D is unclear. From germline, CDR1 is MNHEY and CDR2 SVGAGI. This CDR3 spans 11 amino acids. V lost 6 bases to trimming and J lost 6 bases, with 9 bases between them. CDR3 residues: CASRGSSEQYF. The CDR3 nucleotides read TGTGCCAGCAGGGGGTCAAGCGAGCAGTACTTC.

This clonotype appeared a few times. This chain links TRBV20-1 with TRBJ1-5; D is undetermined. The CDR3 extends over 12 amino acids. CDR1 is DFQATT and CDR2 is SNEGSKA in the germline V gene (reference sequence). The germline V and J ends were trimmed by 1 base and 7 bases, with 8 bases remaining between them. For the CDR3, the DNA is TGCAGTGCTAGAGGGCGGGGACAGCCCCAGCATTTT. Its translation: CSARGRGQPQHF.

This clonotype was recorded many times. This chain connects TRBV4-1 to TRBJ2-5; D may be TRBD1 (5 bases). Trimming removed 1 base from V and 2 bases from J, with 8 bases in between. Germline-derived CDR1 and CDR2 are MGHRA and YSYEKL. This CDR3 is built from 14 residues. CDR3 bases: TGCGCCAGCAGCCAAGTAAGGGGTCAAGAGACCCAGTACTTC. Protein sequence: CASSQVRGQETQYF.

The sample holds a few counts of this clonotype. The genes are TRBV6-2 or TRBV6-3 and TRBJ1-2, with TRBD1 matching 7 bases. J gave up 7 bases and V 0 bases, and 5 bases lay outside the gene matches. This CDR3 is built from 14 residues. CDR1 and CDR2 (germline): MNHEY, SVGEGT. The DNA for the CDR3 is TGTGCCAGCAGTTACTCGAAACAGGGGCCTGGCTACACCTTC. This codes for CASSYSKQGPGYTF.

The chain combines TRBV29-1 with TRBJ1-4, with 9 bases identical to TRBD1. V trimming: 8 bases; J trimming: 8 bases; junction bases outside the gene matches: 3. CDR3 length: 11 residues. Germline values: CDR1 SQVTM, CDR2 ANQGSEA. Here the CDR3 reads CSFTGGEKLFF. CDR3 DNA: TGCAGCTTCACAGGGGGCGAAAAACTGTTTTTT.